The present entry profiles one TCR beta chain with its context. The antigen is not known. The sample originates from a study of human T cells and chemical hapten exposure. Study context: Patch tests delivered 0.01% DPC to the upper back and were evaluated at 6 days.

As for time point: patch test 1, 2 weeks after DPC sensitization. Documented treatment: therapeutic diphenylcyclopropenone sensitization with weekly scalp DPC. The total RNA was obtained from whole blood that was not fractionated. Overall study results and limits: Large CDR3 similarity clusters arose significantly more often from expanded TCRs than from controls.

CDR3 length: 14 amino acids. The germline V and J ends were trimmed by 3 bases and 1 base, with 9 bases remaining between them. TCRdb re-analysed the RACE reads in MiXCR, keeping a single row per CDR3 protein. This sample yields roughly 200,000 distinct CDR3 sequences, of which 20% to 25% are seen a single time; 6.7% belongs to the top ten. The sequence derives from a woman in her 50s with alopecia areata. Some clones in this sample may be carry-over from other donors' samples. The sequences come from whole blood, collected in connection with sensitization to the hapten diphenylcyclopropenone (DPC). The rearrangement links TRBV12-3 or TRBV12-4 to TRBJ1-2, with a possible D match to TRBD1 (5 bases). The CDR3 nucleotides read TGTGCCAGCAGTTTGGGGGGTATTAACTATGGCTACACCTTC. Its protein product is CASSLGGINYGYTF.